This TCR beta chain was obtained from a study of blood T cells in healthy people across ages. A few counts support this clonotype. What it binds is not known. The sample, about 10 milliliters of peripheral blood, was drawn from each donor. General study points: Naive T cell percentage strongly correlated with TCR beta diversity. Across the age range, TCR beta diversity per million T cells fell in a roughly linear way.

A second PCR, run for 7 to 11 cycles, used a sample-barcoded 5' primer plus a J-beta primer mix. One entry per CDR3 protein, called by TCRdb with MiXCR from the 5' RACE reads. The table has 700,000 or so distinct CDR3 sequences, approximately 40% seen once. Per germline, CDR1 SGHAT and CDR2 FQNNGV. The CDR3 is 16 residues long. Trimming took 5 bases from V and 4 from J; bases not matched to a gene: 10. The rearrangement links TRBV11-2 to TRBJ2-5, with TRBD2 matching 10 bases. The sequenced sample consisted of blood. The receptor comes from a man older than 75 in good health. CDR3 in amino acids: CASSALAGDPLETQYF. The DNA for the CDR3 is TGTGCCAGCAGCGCCCTAGCGGGGGACCCCTTAGAGACCCAGTACTTC.